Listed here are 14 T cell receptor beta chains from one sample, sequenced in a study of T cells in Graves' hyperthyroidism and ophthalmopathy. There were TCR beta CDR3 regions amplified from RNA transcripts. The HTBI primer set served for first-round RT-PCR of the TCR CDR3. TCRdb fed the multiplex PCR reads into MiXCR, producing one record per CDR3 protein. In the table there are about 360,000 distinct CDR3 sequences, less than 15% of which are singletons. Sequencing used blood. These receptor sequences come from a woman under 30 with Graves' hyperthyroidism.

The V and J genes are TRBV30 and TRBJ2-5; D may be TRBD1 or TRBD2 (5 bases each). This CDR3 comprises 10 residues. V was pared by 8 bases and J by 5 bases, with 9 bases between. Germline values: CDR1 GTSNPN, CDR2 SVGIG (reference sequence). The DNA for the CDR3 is TGTGCCGGGGGTCCGGAGACCCAGTACTTC. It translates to CAGGPETQYF.

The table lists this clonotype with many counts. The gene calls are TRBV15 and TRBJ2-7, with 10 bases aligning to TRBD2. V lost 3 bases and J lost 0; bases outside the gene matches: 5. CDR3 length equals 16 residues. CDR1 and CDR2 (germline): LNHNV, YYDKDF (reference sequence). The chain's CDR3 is CATSSQLAGTSYEQYF. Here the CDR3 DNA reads TGTGCCACCAGCAGCCAACTAGCGGGAACCTCCTACGAGCAGTACTTC.

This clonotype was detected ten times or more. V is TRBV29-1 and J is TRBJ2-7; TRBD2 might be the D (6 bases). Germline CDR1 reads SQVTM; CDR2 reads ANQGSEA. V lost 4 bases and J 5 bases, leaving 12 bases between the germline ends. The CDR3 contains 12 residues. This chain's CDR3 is CSVGKGGDEQYF. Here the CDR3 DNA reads TGCAGCGTTGGGAAAGGAGGGGACGAGCAGTACTTC.

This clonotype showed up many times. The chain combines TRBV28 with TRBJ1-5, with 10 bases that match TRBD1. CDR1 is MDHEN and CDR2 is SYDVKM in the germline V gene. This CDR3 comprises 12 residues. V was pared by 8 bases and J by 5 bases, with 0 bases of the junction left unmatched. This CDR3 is CASGTGDQPQHF. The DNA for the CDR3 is TGTGCCAGCGGGACAGGGGATCAGCCCCAGCATTTT.

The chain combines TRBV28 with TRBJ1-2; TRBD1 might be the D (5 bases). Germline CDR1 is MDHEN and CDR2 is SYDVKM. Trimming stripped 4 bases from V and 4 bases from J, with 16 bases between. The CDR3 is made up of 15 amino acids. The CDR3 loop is CASSSTQGSGYGYTF. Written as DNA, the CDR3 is TGTGCCAGCAGTTCGACTCAGGGTAGCGGCTATGGCTACACCTTC.

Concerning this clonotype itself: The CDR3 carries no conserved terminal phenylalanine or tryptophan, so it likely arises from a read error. The CDR3 coding sequence is TGTGCCAGCAGCTCGACAGGTATCCAAGAGACCCAGTACCTC. As protein: CASSSTGIQETQYL. The chain joins TRBV7-3 to TRBJ2-5, with a possible D match to TRBD1 (6 bases). The CDR3 loop spans 14 amino acids. V gave up 4 bases and J gave up 1 base, with 10 bases separating them. CDR1 and CDR2 (germline): SGHTA, FQGTGA.

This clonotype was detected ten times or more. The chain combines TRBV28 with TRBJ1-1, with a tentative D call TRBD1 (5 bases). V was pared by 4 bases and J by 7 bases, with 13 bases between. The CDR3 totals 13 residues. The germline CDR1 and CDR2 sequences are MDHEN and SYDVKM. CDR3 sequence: CASSSPWGNEAFF. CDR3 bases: TGTGCCAGCAGTTCCCCCTGGGGGAATGAAGCTTTCTTT.

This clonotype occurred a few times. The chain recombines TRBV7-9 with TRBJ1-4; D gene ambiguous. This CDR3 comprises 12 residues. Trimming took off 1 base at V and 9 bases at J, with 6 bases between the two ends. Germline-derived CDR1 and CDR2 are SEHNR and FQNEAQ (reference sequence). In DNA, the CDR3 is TGTGCCAGCAGCTTAGGACAACAAAAACTGTTTTTT. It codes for CASSLGQQKLFF.

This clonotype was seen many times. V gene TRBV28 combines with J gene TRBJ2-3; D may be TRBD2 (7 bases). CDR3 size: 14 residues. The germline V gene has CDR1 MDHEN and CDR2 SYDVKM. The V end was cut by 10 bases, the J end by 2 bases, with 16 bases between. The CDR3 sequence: CATLGGGYTDTQYF. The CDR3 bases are TGTGCCACCCTCGGCGGGGGCTACACAGATACGCAGTATTTT.

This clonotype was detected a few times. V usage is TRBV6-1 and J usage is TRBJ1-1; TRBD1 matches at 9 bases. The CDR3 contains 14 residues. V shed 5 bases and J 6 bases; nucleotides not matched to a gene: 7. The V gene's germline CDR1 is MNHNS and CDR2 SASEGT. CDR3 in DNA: TGTGCCAGCAGTTACGTACAGGGGGCTTCTGAAGCTTTCTTT. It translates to CASSYVQGASEAFF.

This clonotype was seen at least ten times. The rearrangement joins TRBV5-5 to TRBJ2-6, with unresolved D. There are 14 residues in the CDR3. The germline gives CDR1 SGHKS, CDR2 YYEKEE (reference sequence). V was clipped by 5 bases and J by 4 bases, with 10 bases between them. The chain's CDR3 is CASSEPAGANVLTF. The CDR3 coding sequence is TGTGCCAGCAGTGAACCGGCAGGGGCCAACGTCCTGACTTTC.

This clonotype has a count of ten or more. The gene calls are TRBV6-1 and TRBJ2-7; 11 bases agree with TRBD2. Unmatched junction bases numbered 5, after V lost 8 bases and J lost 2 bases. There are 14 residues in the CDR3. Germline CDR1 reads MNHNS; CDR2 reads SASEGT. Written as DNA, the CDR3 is TGTGCCAGCGCTGTAGCGGGAGGGCCCTACGAGCAGTACTTC. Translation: CASAVAGGPYEQYF.

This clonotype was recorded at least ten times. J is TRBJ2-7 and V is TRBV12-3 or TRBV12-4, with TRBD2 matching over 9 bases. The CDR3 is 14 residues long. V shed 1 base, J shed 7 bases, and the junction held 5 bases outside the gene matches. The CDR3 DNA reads TGTGCCAGCAGTTTAGGGGGACTAGCAGGGGAGCAGTACTTC. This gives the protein CASSLGGLAGEQYF.

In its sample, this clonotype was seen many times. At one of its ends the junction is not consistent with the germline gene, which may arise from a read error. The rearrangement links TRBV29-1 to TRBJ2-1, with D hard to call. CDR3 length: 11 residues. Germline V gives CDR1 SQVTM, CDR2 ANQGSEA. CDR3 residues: CALRSHNEQFF. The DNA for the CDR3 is TGTGCCCTCCGTTCACACAATGAGCAGTTCTTC.